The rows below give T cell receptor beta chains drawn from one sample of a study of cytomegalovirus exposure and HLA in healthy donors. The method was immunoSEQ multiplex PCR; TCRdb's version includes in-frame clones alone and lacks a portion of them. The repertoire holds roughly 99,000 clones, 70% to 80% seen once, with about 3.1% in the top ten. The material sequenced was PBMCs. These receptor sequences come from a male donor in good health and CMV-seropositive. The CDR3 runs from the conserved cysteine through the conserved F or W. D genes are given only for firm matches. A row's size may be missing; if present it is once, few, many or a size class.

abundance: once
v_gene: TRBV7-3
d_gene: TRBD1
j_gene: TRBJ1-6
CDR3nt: TGTGCCAGCAGTGGGACAGGGGGCCGTAATTCACCCCTCCACTTT
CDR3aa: CASSGTGGRNSPLHF

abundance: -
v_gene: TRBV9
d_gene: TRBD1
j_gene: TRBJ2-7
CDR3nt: TGTGCCAGCAGCGTAGACCCAAACAGGGGCTACGAGCAGTACTTC
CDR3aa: CASSVDPNRGYEQYF

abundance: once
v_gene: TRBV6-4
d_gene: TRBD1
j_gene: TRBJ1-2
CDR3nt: TGTGCCAGCAGTCGGACCCAGGGGGCGGTAGGCTACACCTTC
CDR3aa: CASSRTQGAVGYTF

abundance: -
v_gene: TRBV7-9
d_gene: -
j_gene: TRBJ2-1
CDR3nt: TGTGCCAGCAGACCCAATATAGGACAAGGAGACAATGAGCAGTTCTTC
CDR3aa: CASRPNIGQGDNEQFF

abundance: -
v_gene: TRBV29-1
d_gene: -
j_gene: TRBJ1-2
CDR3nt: TGCAGCGTTTCCCTGGGGGCCAGATGGATCCTCGGTATAGATGGCTACACCTTC
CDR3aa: CSVSLGARWILGIDGYTF

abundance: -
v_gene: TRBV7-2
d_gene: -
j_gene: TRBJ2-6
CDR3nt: TGTGCCAGCAGCGGGGAGGTTGGGGCCAACGTCCTGACTTTC
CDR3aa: CASSGEVGANVLTF

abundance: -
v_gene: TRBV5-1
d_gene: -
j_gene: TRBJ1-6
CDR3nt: TGCGCCAGCAGCTTGCGGGGGGACGGCGCTTCACCCCTCCACTTT
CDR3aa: CASSLRGDGASPLHF

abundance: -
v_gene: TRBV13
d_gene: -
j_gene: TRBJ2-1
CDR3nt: TGTGCCAGCAGCTTAGGCGGCAGGGGAGCCTACAATGAGCAGTTCTTC
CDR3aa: CASSLGGRGAYNEQFF

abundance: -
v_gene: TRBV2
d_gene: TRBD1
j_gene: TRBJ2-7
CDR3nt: TGTGCCAGCAGTACCCAGGGGGCGCGGCAGTACTTC
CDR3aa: CASSTQGARQYF

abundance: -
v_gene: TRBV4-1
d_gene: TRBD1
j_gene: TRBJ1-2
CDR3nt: TGCGCCAGCAGCCAAGATCTTGAGGGGGCGCGAGGCTACACCTTC
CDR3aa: CASSQDLEGARGYTF

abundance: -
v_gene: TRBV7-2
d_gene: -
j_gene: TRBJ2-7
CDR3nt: TGTGCCAGCAGCTTAGAAATAGCGAAGCAGTACTTC
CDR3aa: CASSLEIAKQYF

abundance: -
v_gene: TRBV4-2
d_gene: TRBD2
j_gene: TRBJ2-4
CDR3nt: TGTGCCAGCAGCCAAGAAACTAGCGGGGGTCTACTTGGAGCCAAAAACATTCAGTACTTC
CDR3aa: CASSQETSGGLLGAKNIQYF

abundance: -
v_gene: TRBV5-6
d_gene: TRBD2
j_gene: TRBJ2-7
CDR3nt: TGTGCCAGCAGCCCGGGGGGTCTCTTGCAGTACTTC
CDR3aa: CASSPGGLLQYF

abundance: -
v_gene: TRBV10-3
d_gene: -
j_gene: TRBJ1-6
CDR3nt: TGTGCCATCAGTGATCCGAGGGTTCGTTCCTATAATTCACCCCTCCACTTT
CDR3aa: CAISDPRVRSYNSPLHF

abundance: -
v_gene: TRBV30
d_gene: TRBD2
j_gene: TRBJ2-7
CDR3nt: TGTGCCTGGAGTGTACGACTCGCGGGGGGGCCTGGCGAGCAGTACTTC
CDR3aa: CAWSVRLAGGPGEQYF

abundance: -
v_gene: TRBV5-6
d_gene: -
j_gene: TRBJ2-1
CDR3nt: TGTGCCAGCAGCTTGGATCCAGGGCGGCCCTACAATGAGCAGTTCTTC
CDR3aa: CASSLDPGRPYNEQFF

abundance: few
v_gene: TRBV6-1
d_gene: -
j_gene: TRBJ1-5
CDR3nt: TGTGCCAGCAGTGAACTTGGCCAGCCCCAGCATTTT
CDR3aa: CASSELGQPQHF